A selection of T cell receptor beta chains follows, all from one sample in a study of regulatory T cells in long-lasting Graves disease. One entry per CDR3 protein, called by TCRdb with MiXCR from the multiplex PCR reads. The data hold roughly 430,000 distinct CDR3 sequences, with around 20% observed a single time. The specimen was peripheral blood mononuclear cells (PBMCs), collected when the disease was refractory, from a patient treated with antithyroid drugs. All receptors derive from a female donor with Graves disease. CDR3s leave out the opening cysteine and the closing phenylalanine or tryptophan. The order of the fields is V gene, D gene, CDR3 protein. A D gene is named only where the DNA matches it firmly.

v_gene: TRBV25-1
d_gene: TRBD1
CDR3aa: ASRRTGTSKKLF

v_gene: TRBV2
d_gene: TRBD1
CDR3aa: ASREKGGGY

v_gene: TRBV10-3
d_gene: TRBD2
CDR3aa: AISERSMSGRTDEQY

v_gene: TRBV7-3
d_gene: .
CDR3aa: ASSQAKGETQY

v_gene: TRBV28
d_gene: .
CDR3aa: ASSSDLGGGNQPQH

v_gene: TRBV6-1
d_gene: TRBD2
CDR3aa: ASTQVTSGSYEQY

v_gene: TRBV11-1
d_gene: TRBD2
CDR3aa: ASSARLAETQY

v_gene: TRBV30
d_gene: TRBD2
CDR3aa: AWSGGTSDEQF

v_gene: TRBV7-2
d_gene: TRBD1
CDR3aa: ASSLVTGGGQPQH

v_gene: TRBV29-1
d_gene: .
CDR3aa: SVEGGQSYEQY

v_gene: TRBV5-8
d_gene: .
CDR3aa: ASSHPRDGGLETQY

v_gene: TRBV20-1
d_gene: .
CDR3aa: SARDPRGTDTQY

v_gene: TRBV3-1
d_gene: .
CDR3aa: ASTRVSGNTIY

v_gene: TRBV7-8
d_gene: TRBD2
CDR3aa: ASSGGIAGSTYNEQF

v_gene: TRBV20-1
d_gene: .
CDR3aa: SASLGQLYGETQY

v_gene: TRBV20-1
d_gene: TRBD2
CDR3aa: SARPGLAIRETQY

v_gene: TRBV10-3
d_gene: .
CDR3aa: ATGTNGNTIY

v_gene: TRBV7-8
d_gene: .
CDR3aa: ASSLRDLQGETQY

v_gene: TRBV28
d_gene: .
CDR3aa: ASRPPARPNTEAF

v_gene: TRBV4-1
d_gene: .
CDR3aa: ASSREPNTEAF

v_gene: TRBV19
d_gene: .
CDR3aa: ASSGPGHFGYT

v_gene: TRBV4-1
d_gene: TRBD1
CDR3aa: ASSQVRGQTGARTGELF

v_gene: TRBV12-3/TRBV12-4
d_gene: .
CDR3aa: ASSLWRVDSPLH

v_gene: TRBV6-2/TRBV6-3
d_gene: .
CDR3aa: ASSYPQQGPNTGELF

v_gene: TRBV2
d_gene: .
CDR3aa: ASSGQGGNEQF

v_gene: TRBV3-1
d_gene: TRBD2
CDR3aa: ASSQDLQREGYEQY

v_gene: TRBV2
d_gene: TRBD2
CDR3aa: ASSDPSGRGAGANVLT

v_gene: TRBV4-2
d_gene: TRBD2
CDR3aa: ASSQAGLSGGSYNEQF

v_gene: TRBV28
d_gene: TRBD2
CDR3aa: ASSLPRQGTSGRAYLEQF

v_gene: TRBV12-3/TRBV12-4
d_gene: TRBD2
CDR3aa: ASSRVDLAGYNEQF

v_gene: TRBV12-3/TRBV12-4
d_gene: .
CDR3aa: ASSRETYEQY

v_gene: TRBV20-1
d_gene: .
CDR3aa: SARNALGQNTGELF

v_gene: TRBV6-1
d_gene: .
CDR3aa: ASSEVDVLSPLH

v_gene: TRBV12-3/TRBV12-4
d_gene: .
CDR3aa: ATRWVNTEAF

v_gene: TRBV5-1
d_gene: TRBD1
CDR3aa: ASSGDRYSYEQY

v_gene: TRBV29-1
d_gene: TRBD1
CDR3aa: SVGDSMNQPQH

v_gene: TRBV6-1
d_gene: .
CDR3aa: ASTSGGSTYEQY

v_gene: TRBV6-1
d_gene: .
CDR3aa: ASSEIGGRSTDTQY

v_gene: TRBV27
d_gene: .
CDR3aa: ASSGAGTPVYGYT

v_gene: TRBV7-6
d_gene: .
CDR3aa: ASSLALTDTQY

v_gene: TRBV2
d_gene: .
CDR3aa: ASSEVNYSGNTIY

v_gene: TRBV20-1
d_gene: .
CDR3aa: SARNYRARAEAF

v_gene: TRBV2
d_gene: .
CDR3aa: ASSEVWGQELIANYGYT

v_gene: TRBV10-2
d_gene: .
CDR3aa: ASSMNYEQY

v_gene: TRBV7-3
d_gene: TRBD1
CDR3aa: ASSSGQAAMKY

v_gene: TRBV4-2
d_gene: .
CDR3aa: ASSQESSGGRTEAF

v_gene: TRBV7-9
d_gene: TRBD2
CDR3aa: ASSASSGGETQY

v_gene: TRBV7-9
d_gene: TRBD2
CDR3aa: AVSGGYNEQF

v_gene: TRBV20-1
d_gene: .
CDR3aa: SADGSSRTYEQY

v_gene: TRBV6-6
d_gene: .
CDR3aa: ASSYSSGFNTEAF

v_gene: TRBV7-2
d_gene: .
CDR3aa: ASSLARRAGLEAF

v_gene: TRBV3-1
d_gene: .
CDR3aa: ASSPHTATNEKLF

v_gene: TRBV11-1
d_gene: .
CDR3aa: ASSYTGTSYEQY

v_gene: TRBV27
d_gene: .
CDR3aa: ASSSRIAETTDTQY

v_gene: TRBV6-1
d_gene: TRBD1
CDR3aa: ASSRDSQGGYT

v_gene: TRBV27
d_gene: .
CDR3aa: ASSLDGPSYEQY

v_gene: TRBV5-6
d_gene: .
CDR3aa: ASSPGDFKVYEQY

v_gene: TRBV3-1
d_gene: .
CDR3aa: ASGRAAEAF

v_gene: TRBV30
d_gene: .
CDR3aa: AWSVGQNTEAF

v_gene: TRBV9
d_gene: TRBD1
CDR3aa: ASSAGTGENYSYT